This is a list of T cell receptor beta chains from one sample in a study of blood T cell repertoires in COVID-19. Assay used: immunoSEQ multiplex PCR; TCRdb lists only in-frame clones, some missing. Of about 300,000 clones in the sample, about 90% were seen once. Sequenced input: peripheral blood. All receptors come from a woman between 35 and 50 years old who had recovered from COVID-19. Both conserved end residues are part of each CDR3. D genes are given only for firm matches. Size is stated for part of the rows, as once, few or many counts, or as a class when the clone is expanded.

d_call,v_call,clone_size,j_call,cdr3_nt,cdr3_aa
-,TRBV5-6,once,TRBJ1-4,TGTGCCAGCAGCCGCGCTAATGAAAAACTGTTTTTT,CASSRANEKLFF
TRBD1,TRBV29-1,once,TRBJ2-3,TGCAGCGTCTGGACAGGGGGCACAGATACGCAGTATTTT,CSVWTGGTDTQYF
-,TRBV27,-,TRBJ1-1,TGTGCCAGCAGTTTAGGTAGGGGGATCCCGAACACTGAAGCTTTCTTT,CASSLGRGIPNTEAFF
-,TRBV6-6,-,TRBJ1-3,TGTGCCAGCAGTCGGACTGGGAGCTCTGGAAACACCATATATTTT,CASSRTGSSGNTIYF
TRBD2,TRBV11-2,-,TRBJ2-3,TGTGCCAGCAGCCGTAGCGGGGGCCGCACAGATACGCAGTATTTT,CASSRSGGRTDTQYF
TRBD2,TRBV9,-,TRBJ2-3,TGTGCCAGCAGCGTAGAAGGCGGGGGGGCCACAGATACGCAGTATTTT,CASSVEGGGATDTQYF
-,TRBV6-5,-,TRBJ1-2,TGTGCCAGCAGTAGAGGGAGATTGACCGGCTACACCTTC,CASSRGRLTGYTF
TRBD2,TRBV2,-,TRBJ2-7,TGTGCCAGCAGGCCAACTAGCGGCGCCTACGAGCAGTACTTC,CASRPTSGAYEQYF
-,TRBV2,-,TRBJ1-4,TGTGCCAGCAGTGAGGCTGGGCCGGGGGAAAAACTGTTTTTT,CASSEAGPGEKLFF
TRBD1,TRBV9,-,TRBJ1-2,TGTGCCAGCAGCGTAGCCCCAGGGGGCTATGGCTACACCTTC,CASSVAPGGYGYTF
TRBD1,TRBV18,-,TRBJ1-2,TGTGCCAGCTCACCTGACAGGGGGTCTAACTATGGCTACACCTTC,CASSPDRGSNYGYTF
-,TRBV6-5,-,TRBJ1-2,TGTGCCAGCAGTTACTCTGGCAGGGGTCGGTTTGGCTACACCTTC,CASSYSGRGRFGYTF
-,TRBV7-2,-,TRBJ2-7,TGTGCCAGCAGCTTAGGCGCAGGAAACTCCTACGAGCAGTACTTC,CASSLGAGNSYEQYF
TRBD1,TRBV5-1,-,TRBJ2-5,TGCGCCAGCAGCTCGGGACAGCCCCAAGAGACCCAGTACTTC,CASSSGQPQETQYF
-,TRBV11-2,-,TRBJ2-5,TGTGCCAGCAGCTTAAGGACAGATCAAGAGACCCAGTACTTC,CASSLRTDQETQYF
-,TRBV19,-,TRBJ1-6,TGTGCCAGTAGGATTGGGGCAGCTCGTTTTGATTCACCCCTCCACTTT,CASRIGAARFDSPLHF
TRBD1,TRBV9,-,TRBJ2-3,TGTGCCAGCAGCGGGTCAGGGGGAATCACAGATACGCAGTATTTT,CASSGSGGITDTQYF
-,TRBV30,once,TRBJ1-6,TGTGCCTGGAACCGGGACTTGAGATATTCACCCCTCCACTTT,CAWNRDLRYSPLHF
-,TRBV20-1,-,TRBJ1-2,TGCAGTGCAAGACAGTTTGGCTACACCTTC,CSARQFGYTF
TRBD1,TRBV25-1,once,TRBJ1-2,TGTGCCAGCAGTGATCTCGACAGGGTCCAGAGCTACACCTTC,CASSDLDRVQSYTF
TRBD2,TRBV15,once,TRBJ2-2,TGTGCCACCAGCCCTCGTCCCGGGAGGTCCACCGGGGAGCTGTTTTTT,CATSPRPGRSTGELFF
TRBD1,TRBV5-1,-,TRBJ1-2,TGCGCCAGCAGCGCCGGGACAGCTAAGAACTATGGCTACACCTTC,CASSAGTAKNYGYTF
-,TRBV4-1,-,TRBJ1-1,TGCGCCAGCAGCCAAGATCACGGGGTTCCTTACACTGAAGCTTTCTTT,CASSQDHGVPYTEAFF
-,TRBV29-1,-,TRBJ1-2,TGCAGCGTTGAAACCGGGTATGGCTACACCTTC,CSVETGYGYTF
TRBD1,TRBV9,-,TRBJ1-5,TGTGCCAGCAGCGTAGGTGACAGGGGCCCCAGGAATTTT,CASSVGDRGPRNF
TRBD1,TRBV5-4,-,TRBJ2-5,TGTGCCAGCAGCTTTGGAGACAGGGTCGCTGGGGCCCAGTACTTC,CASSFGDRVAGAQYF
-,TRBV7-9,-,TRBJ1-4,TGTGCCAGCAGCCCCAGGGTTGGTAATGAAAAACTGTTTTTT,CASSPRVGNEKLFF
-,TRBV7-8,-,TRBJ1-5,TGTGCCAGCAGCTTAGTGGCAGGGATTAGTCAGCCCCAGCATTTT,CASSLVAGISQPQHF
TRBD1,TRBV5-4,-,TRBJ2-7,TGTGCCAGCAGCCCTACAGGGGGTGGCGAGCAGTACTTC,CASSPTGGGEQYF
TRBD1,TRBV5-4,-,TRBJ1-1,TGTGCCAGCAGCTTCGAAGGACAGGGACGGGGGGAGGCTGAAGCTTTCTTT,CASSFEGQGRGEAEAFF
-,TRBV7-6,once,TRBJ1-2,TGTGCCAGCAGCTTAGCTCAGGGTTCAAACCTGCCCTATGGCTACACCTTC,CASSLAQGSNLPYGYTF
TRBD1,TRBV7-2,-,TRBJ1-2,TGTGCCAGCAGCTTAAGACAGGGCTACTATGGCTACACCTTC,CASSLRQGYYGYTF
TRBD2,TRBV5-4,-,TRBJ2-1,TGTGCCTCTCTAGCGGGGGGGGATGAGCAGTTCTTC,CASLAGGDEQFF
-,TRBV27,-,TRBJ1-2,TGTGCCAGCAAACGAGGCCAACTCGCCTATGGCTACACCTTC,CASKRGQLAYGYTF
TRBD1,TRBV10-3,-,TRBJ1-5,TGTGCCATCAGTGAGAGAGGGGGCGGAAGTCAGCCCCAGCATTTT,CAISERGGGSQPQHF
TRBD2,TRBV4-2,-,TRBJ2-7,TGTGCCAGCAGCCCTGGGACTAGCGGCTCCTACGAGCAGTACTTC,CASSPGTSGSYEQYF
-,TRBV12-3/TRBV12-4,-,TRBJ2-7,TGTGCCAGCAGTTTAATACAGGGCTACGAGCAGTACTTC,CASSLIQGYEQYF
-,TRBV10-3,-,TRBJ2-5,TGTGCCATCAGTGAGCCGGGACTTTTAAGAGTGACCCAGTACTTC,CAISEPGLLRVTQYF
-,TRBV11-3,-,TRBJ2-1,TGTGCCAGCAGCTTAGATAGCGCGAATGAGCAGTTCTTC,CASSLDSANEQFF
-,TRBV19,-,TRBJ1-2,TGTGCCAGTAGTATGCGAGGGTTGAACTATGGCTACACCTTC,CASSMRGLNYGYTF
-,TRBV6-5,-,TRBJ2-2,TGTGCCAGCGGGCTTCAGTTGGACACCGGGGAGCTGTTTTTT,CASGLQLDTGELFF
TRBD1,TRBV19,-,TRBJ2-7,TGTGCCAGTAGTAGAACAATTCGACAGGGGGCTCGAGAGCAGTACTTC,CASSRTIRQGAREQYF
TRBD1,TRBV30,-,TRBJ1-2,TGTGCCTGGAGTAGCCCGACAGGGCTCGGATATGGCTACACCTTC,CAWSSPTGLGYGYTF
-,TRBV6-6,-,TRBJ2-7,TGTGCCAGCAGCCTTACTCGGGAAGGGTGGACCGAGCAGTACTTC,CASSLTREGWTEQYF
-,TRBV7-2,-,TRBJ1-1,TGTGCCAGCAGCTCGGGACAGAACACTGAAGCTTTCTTT,CASSSGQNTEAFF
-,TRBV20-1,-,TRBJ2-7,TGCAGTGCAAGGCAGGGATACGAGCAGTACTTC,CSARQGYEQYF
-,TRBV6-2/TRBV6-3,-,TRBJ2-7,TGTGCCAGCAGTTACTCGGGGAGGATCCTATACGAGCAGTACTTC,CASSYSGRILYEQYF
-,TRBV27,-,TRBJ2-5,TGTGCCAGCAGTTTTTTTCCCCCCCTGGGCGGGGGCCGAGGAGTCACCCAGTACTTC,CASSFFPPLGGGRGVTQYF
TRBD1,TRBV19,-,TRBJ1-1,TGTGCCAGTCGAGACAGGGGGTTCGACACTGAAGCTTTCTTT,CASRDRGFDTEAFF
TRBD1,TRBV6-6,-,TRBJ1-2,TGTGCCAGCAGCTCACAGGGGGCGCTGGGCTATGGCTACACCTTC,CASSSQGALGYGYTF
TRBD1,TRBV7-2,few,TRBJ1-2,TGTGCCAGCAGCCGGGGACAGGCAGCTGGCTACACCTTC,CASSRGQAAGYTF
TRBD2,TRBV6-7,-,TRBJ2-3,TGTGCCAGCAGTTACGTCAGCGGGGGGCCCGCCGAAGATACGCAGTATTTT,CASSYVSGGPAEDTQYF
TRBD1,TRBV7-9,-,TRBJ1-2,TGTGCCAGCAGCTTCTCCGGGACAGGTGGCTACACCTTC,CASSFSGTGGYTF
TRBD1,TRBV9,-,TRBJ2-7,TGTGCCAGCAGCGTAGGGGGCAGGGGGTACGAGCAGTACTTC,CASSVGGRGYEQYF
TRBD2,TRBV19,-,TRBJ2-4,TGTGCCAGTAGTCGACTTGGGCTAGCGGTAGCCAAAAACATTCAGTACTTC,CASSRLGLAVAKNIQYF
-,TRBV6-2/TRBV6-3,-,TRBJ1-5,TGTGCCAGCAGTTACGTGGCCAGGCCGGACTATAATCAGCCCCAGCATTTT,CASSYVARPDYNQPQHF
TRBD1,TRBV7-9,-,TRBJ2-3,TGTGCCAGCAGCTACAGGGGTAGCACAGATACGCAGTATTTT,CASSYRGSTDTQYF